A single sample gave rise to the 28 T cell receptor beta chains below, sequenced in a study of CD8 T cells in ankylosing spondylitis. From the 5' RACE reads, TCRdb called clonotypes with MiXCR, one entry per CDR3 protein. Of around 340,000 distinct CDR3 sequences listed, about 14% are singletons. Sequenced material: blood, either unsorted or a sorted T cell fraction (not recorded which). The receptors were sampled from a male donor with ankylosing spondylitis or in good health (not recorded which).

This clonotype was counted a few times. The chain is built from TRBV5-1 and TRBJ2-3, with 9 bases fitting TRBD1. Germline lookup yields CDR1 SGHRS and CDR2 YFSETQ. V shed 1 base, J shed 5 bases, and the junction held 8 bases outside the gene matches. The CDR3 is 16 residues long. This CDR3 reads CASSLKGQGVKDTQYF. CDR3 bases: TGCGCCAGCAGCTTGAAGGGACAGGGAGTCAAAGATACGCAGTATTTT. The variable domain in full, with the rest retrieved from reference TRBV5-1 and TRBJ2-3, is KAGVTQTPRYLIKTRGQQVTLSCSPISGHRSVSWYQQTPGQGLQFLFEYFSETQRNKGNFPGRFSGRQFSNSRSEMNVSTLELGDSALYLCASSLKGQGVKDTQYFGPGTRLTVL.

The rearrangement uses TRBV6-4 and TRBJ2-2, with 10 bases that match TRBD1. V lost 5 bases and J lost 5; bases outside the gene matches: 5. The CDR3 has 15 residues. Germline-derived CDR1 and CDR2 are MRHNA and SNTAGT. The CDR3 reads CASSTGTGETGELFF. CDR3 in DNA: TGTGCCAGCAGTACCGGGACAGGGGAAACCGGGGAGCTGTTTTTT.

This clonotype was counted a few times. V usage is TRBV2 and J usage is TRBJ2-5, with a possible D match to TRBD2 (5 bases). The CDR3 contains 13 residues. Germline CDR1 is SNHLY and CDR2 is FYNNEI. The V end was cut by 9 bases, the J end by 1 base, with 12 bases between. CDR3 coding DNA: TGTGCCAGTAGAGGGATCTCCCAAGAGACCCAGTACTTC. Encoded protein: CASRGISQETQYF.

The rearrangement joins TRBV21-1 to TRBJ2-2; TRBD2 is the table's D call, not checked against the DNA. TRBV21-1 is annotated as a pseudogene. The CDR3 loop spans 16 amino acids. CDR3 in amino acids: CASSNGGGVNTGELFF. The DNA of the CDR3 is TGTGCCAGCAGCAACGGCGGAGGCGTGAACACCGGGGAGCTGTTTTTT.

This clonotype has a handful of counts. The CDR3 DNA follows: TGTGCCAGCTCACCATCCCCTTCCTACGAGCAGTACTTC. It specifies CASSPSPSYEQYF. The chain combines TRBV18 with TRBJ2-7; unclear D gene. V was cut by 2 bases and J by 1 base, with 6 bases left in between. CDR3 length: 13 amino acids. Germline assignment: CDR1 KGHSH and CDR2 LQKENI.

The chain carries TRBV5-1 and TRBJ2-3; D not certain. Germline CDR1 SGHRS, CDR2 YFSETQ. The CDR3 totals 13 residues. Trimming took 2 bases from V and 6 from J, leaving 10 bases between them. CDR3 sequence (DNA): TGCGCCAGCAGCTTTGACCGGTCGGATACGCAGTATTTT. It encodes CASSFDRSDTQYF.

The V gene is TRBV20-1, the J gene TRBJ1-2; tentatively, D is TRBD1 (5 bases). V lost 6 bases to trimming and J lost 6 bases, with 20 bases between them. From germline, CDR1 is DFQATT and CDR2 SNEGSKA (reference sequence). CDR3 length: 14 residues. This CDR3 is CSAPGGGDENGYTF. As DNA, the CDR3 is TGCAGTGCCCCAGGAGGAGGGGATGAAAATGGCTACACCTTC.

CDR3 region: CASSRDGRSGETQYF. The CDR3 DNA reads as TGTGCCAGCAGTCGGGACGGGCGGTCCGGGGAGACCCAGTACTTC. The chain recombines TRBV12-3 or TRBV12-4 with TRBJ2-5, with D tentatively TRBD1 or TRBD2 (5 bases each). Trimming took off 5 bases at V and 5 bases at J, with 18 bases between the two ends. The CDR3 has 15 amino acids.

V gene TRBV20-1 combines with J gene TRBJ2-7; 8 bases fit TRBD1. V trimming: 5 bases; J trimming: 0 bases; junction bases outside the gene matches: 9. Germline V lookup: CDR1 DFQATT, CDR2 SNEGSKA (reference sequence). There are 15 residues in the CDR3. This chain's CDR3 is CSAGGGDRSSYEQYF. The DNA for the CDR3 is TGCAGTGCTGGGGGTGGGGACAGGAGCTCCTACGAGCAGTACTTC.

The chain employs TRBV3-1 and TRBJ2-7, with D perhaps given as TRBD1 or TRBD2 (6 bases each). There are 15 residues in the CDR3. Germline values: CDR1 LGHDT, CDR2 YNNKEL (reference sequence). V shed 0 bases and J shed 7 bases, with 16 bases lying between them. CDR3 bases: TGTGCCAGCAGCCAAGATCTTACGGGGGCGGGGGAGCAGTACTTC. It codes for CASSQDLTGAGEQYF.

This clonotype showed up many times. The chain has TRBV21-1 and TRBJ2-2; the tabulated D call, TRBD2, remains unverified against the DNA. TRBV21-1 is an annotated pseudogene. CDR3 length: 14 residues. CDR3 protein: CAGHGTSPGGELFF. The CDR3 nucleotides are TGTGCCGGCCACGGGACCTCCCCCGGCGGGGAGCTGTTTTTT.

This clonotype was picked up a small number of times. The rearrangement links TRBV29-1 to TRBJ2-7; D is ambiguous. CDR3 size: 13 residues. Trimming left V 4 bases short and J 3 bases short, with 13 bases between. Germline lookup yields CDR1 SQVTM and CDR2 ANQGSEA. CDR3 residues: CSVAVETGYEQYF. CDR3 sequence (DNA): TGCAGCGTTGCGGTGGAAACTGGCTACGAGCAGTACTTC.

There are a few counts of this clonotype. The rearrangement joins TRBV6-1 to TRBJ2-7; 9 bases map to TRBD1. The CDR3 extends over 17 amino acids. V lost 6 bases to trimming and J lost 3 bases; unmatched junction nucleotides: 15. Germline V CDR1 and CDR2: MNHNS, SASEGT. CDR3 sequence (DNA): TGTGCCAGCAGGGCCTCCCGGGACAGGGCTTTTCACTACGAGCAGTACTTC. As protein: CASRASRDRAFHYEQYF.

This clonotype was observed a handful of times. The chain has TRBV3-1 and TRBJ1-3; D is perhaps TRBD1 (5 bases). V was cut by 4 bases and J by 0 bases, with 10 bases left in between. The CDR3 has 15 residues. The germline CDR1 and CDR2 sequences are LGHDT and YNNKEL (reference sequence). The CDR3 DNA sequence: TGTGCCAGCAGCCCGGGGCTCCACTCTGGAAACACCATATATTTT. Translated: CASSPGLHSGNTIYF.

The V gene is TRBV2, the J gene TRBJ1-1, with a weak D call TRBD1 (5 bases). CDR1 SNHLY and CDR2 FYNNEI come from the germline V gene. Trimming shortened V by 7 bases and J by 4 bases, and 10 bases separated the two germline ends. The CDR3 runs to 12 residues. Written as DNA, the CDR3 is TGTGCCAGCACCCCCCAGGGCACTGAAGCTTTCTTT. Its translation: CASTPQGTEAFF.

The chain is built from TRBV5-1 and TRBJ2-6; 7 nucleotides line up with TRBD1. The V gene's germline CDR1 is SGHRS and CDR2 YFSETQ. V was clipped by 4 bases and J by 2 bases; unmatched bases: 6. This CDR3 region has 16 residues. CDR3 residues: CASSPTGKAGANVLTF. CDR3 nucleotide sequence: TGCGCCAGCAGCCCGACAGGGAAGGCTGGGGCCAACGTCCTGACTTTC. The full variable domain, in which reference TRBV5-1 and TRBJ2-6 provide the parts outside the CDR3, is KAGVTQTPRYLIKTRGQQVTLSCSPISGHRSVSWYQQTPGQGLQFLFEYFSETQRNKGNFPGRFSGRQFSNSRSEMNVSTLELGDSALYLCASSPTGKAGANVLTFGAGSRLTVL.

This clonotype was found a few times. The gene calls are TRBV4-1 and TRBJ2-7, with D possibly matching TRBD2 (6 bases). V lost 0 bases, J lost 4 bases, and 7 bases lay in between. Germline CDR1 MGHRA, CDR2 YSYEKL. The CDR3 consists of 13 residues. The CDR3 is CASSQDGGYEQYF. DNA of the CDR3: TGCGCCAGCAGCCAAGATGGGGGGTACGAGCAGTACTTC.

This chain joins TRBV5-1 and TRBJ1-5; D remains ambiguous. The CDR3 totals 14 residues. Germline V gene sequence: CDR1 SGHRS, CDR2 YFSETQ. The germline V and J ends were trimmed by 4 bases and 7 bases, with 15 bases remaining between them. The CDR3 bases are TGCGCCAGCAGCCCGGACGTTGAGAACCAGCCCCAGCATTTT. Translating it yields CASSPDVENQPQHF.

The chain is built from TRBV11-3 and TRBJ2-7; D tentatively reads TRBD1 or TRBD2 (6 bases each). The CDR3 covers 14 residues. The germline CDR1 and CDR2 sequences are SGHNT and YENEEA. The ends were cut back, 5 bases at V and 3 bases at J, with 14 bases in the middle. The CDR3 DNA sequence: TGTGCCAGCAGCCCAGCAGGGGACTTCTACGAGCAGTACTTC. This translates into CASSPAGDFYEQYF.

This clonotype was found a few times. This chain joins TRBV5-1 and TRBJ2-1; possible D gene TRBD1, 5 bases. Trimming shortened V by 0 bases and J by 4 bases, and 11 bases separated the two germline ends. The CDR3 totals 15 residues. CDR1 is SGHRS and CDR2 is YFSETQ in the germline V gene. CDR3 sequence: CASSLGQGRYNEQFF. The CDR3 DNA reads as TGCGCCAGCAGCTTGGGGCAGGGTAGATACAATGAGCAGTTCTTC.

This clonotype was found a few times. The J gene is TRBJ1-5, the V gene TRBV4-1; no firm D call. Between the trimmed V and J ends, which lost 0 bases and 2 bases, there was a span of 20 bases. Germline CDR1 is MGHRA and CDR2 is YSYEKL. This CDR3 comprises 19 residues. As DNA, the CDR3 is TGCGCCAGCAGCCAAGAGGCGCGAAGGTCTCCTGGGGGCAATCAGCCCCAGCATTTT. This codes for CASSQEARRSPGGNQPQHF.

This clonotype was detected a few times. The rearrangement joins TRBV5-1 to TRBJ1-1; tentative D call: TRBD1 (5 bases). V lost 3 bases to trimming and J lost 1 base, with 13 bases between them. Germline values: CDR1 SGHRS, CDR2 YFSETQ. CDR3 length: 15 amino acids. In nucleotides, the CDR3 is TGCGCCAGCAGCTCTTCCGGGACGGGGAACACTGAAGCTTTCTTT. This translates into CASSSSGTGNTEAFF. The complete variable domain, with remaining parts taken from reference TRBV5-1 and TRBJ1-1, reads KAGVTQTPRYLIKTRGQQVTLSCSPISGHRSVSWYQQTPGQGLQFLFEYFSETQRNKGNFPGRFSGRQFSNSRSEMNVSTLELGDSALYLCASSSSGTGNTEAFFGQGTRLTVV.

In this sample, this clonotype turned up a few times. The chain recombines TRBV20-1 with TRBJ2-3; 8 positions agree with TRBD2. Germline CDR1 reads DFQATT; CDR2 reads SNEGSKA (reference sequence). CDR3 length: 16 residues. The V segment lost 3 bases and the J segment 7 bases; nucleotides outside the gene matches: 15. The CDR3 is CSASSRGSGTYNTQYF. CDR3 nucleotides: TGCAGTGCTAGTAGCCGAGGTAGCGGGACCTATAATACGCAGTATTTT.

The CDR3 nucleotides read TGTGCCAGCAGTAGAACAGGGGACGGTGAGCAGTTCTTC. Translated: CASSRTGDGEQFF. The V and J genes are TRBV12-3 or TRBV12-4 and TRBJ2-1; 7 nucleotides agree with TRBD1. The V gene end was trimmed by 5 bases and the J gene end by 9 bases; junction bases not matched to a gene: 7. The CDR3 extends over 13 amino acids.

This chain connects TRBV11-2 to TRBJ2-7; D possibly corresponds to TRBD1 (5 bases). CDR1 SGHAT and CDR2 FQNNGV come from the germline V gene. The V end lost 4 bases, the J end lost 1 base, and 23 bases lay between the germline ends. The CDR3 is made up of 18 amino acids. The CDR3 region has the DNA TGTGCCAGCAGCTCTCTCAGGCCACAGGACATCCTATCCTACGAGCAGTACTTC. Protein: CASSSLRPQDILSYEQYF.

This clonotype has a handful of counts. Written as DNA, the CDR3 is TGTGCCAGCAGCCGTAACCGGGACAGGTATCAGCCCCAGCATTTT. It encodes CASSRNRDRYQPQHF. The gene calls are TRBV27 and TRBJ1-5; 8 bases match TRBD1. The CDR3 totals 15 residues. Per germline, CDR1 MNHEY and CDR2 SMNVEV (reference sequence). J was trimmed by 5 bases and V by 6 bases; bases with no gene match: 9.

Note on this clonotype: The junction departs from the called germline gene at one end, perhaps through a read error. The V call is TRBV7-4, the J call TRBJ2-1, with TRBD2 matching 14 bases. Per germline, CDR1 SGHVT and CDR2 SQSDAQ. This CDR3 has 18 amino acids. CDR3: CTSCQTSGGVSSYNEQFF. The CDR3 DNA is TGTACCAGCTGTCAGACTAGCGGGGGGGTCAGCTCCTACAATGAGCAGTTCTTC.

This clonotype has at least ten counts. The rearrangement uses TRBV5-1 and TRBJ2-7; D not certain. V was pared by 0 bases and J by 3 bases, with 10 bases between. Germline V gene sequence: CDR1 SGHRS, CDR2 YFSETQ. The CDR3 is made up of 14 amino acids. The chain's CDR3 is CASSLEADRYEQYF. The DNA of the CDR3 is TGCGCCAGCAGCTTGGAGGCGGACCGCTACGAGCAGTACTTC.